The next 14 T cell receptor beta chains were all read from a single sample in a study of blood T cell repertoires in COVID-19 (dated by TCRdb to the early 2020s). Library preparation used the immunoSEQ multiplex PCR assay. Held by TCRdb, this immuneACCESS table contains in-frame sequences only and omits some clones. Under half of the omission traces to an unresolved V gene where checked; the cause of the rest is unknown. This sample is represented by around 400,000 clones; approximately 87% of them were singletons. Jointly, the top ten make up over 2% of the sample. Sequences were obtained from peripheral blood. All receptors derive from a woman between 55 and 75 years old with COVID-19, enrolled during active disease.

This clone was found once. The V gene is TRBV7-9, the J gene TRBJ1-4; 12 bases fit TRBD1. The CDR3 sequence is 18 residues long. V lost 4 bases and J lost 3; bases outside the gene matches: 9. Germline V gene sequence: CDR1 SEHNR, CDR2 FQNEAQ (reference sequence). The CDR3 DNA reads TGTGCCAGCAGCTCGGGACAGGGGGCGATGTTAGCTAATGAAAAACTGTTTTTT. This gives the protein CASSSGQGAMLANEKLFF.

The J gene is TRBJ2-7, the V gene TRBV5-6; D might be TRBD2 (7 bases). Germline V CDR1 and CDR2: SGHDT, YYEEEE. The ends were cut back, 4 bases at V and 0 bases at J, with 14 bases in the middle. CDR3 size: 15 residues. The CDR3 DNA reads as TGTGCCAGCAGCCAAAAGGGGGGGAGCTCCTACGAGCAGTACTTC. This gives the protein CASSQKGGSSYEQYF.

This clone was seen a few times. This same CDR3 is encoded by further DNA sequences in the sample. The chain links TRBV7-9 to TRBJ1-1; 9 nucleotides align to TRBD1. Germline CDR1 reads SEHNR; CDR2 reads FQNEAQ (reference sequence). V lost 4 bases to trimming and J lost 3 bases; unmatched junction nucleotides: 6. This CDR3 comprises 15 residues. The CDR3 bases are TGTGCCAGCAGCTCCGACAGGGGGAGGGACACTGAAGCTTTCTTT. Its translation is CASSSDRGRDTEAFF. Full variable domain (missing parts from reference TRBV7-9 and TRBJ1-1): DTGVSQNPRHKITKRGQNVTFRCDPISEHNRLYWYRQTLGQGPEFLTYFQNEAQLEKSRLLSDRFSAERPKGSFSTLEIQRTEQGDSAMYLCASSSDRGRDTEAFFGQGTRLTVV.

The chain links TRBV6-6 to TRBJ1-5, with D maybe TRBD1 (5 bases). Germline V lookup: CDR1 MNHNY, CDR2 SVGAGI (reference sequence). V was shortened by 6 bases and J by 0 bases, with 12 bases between the two germline ends. This CDR3 comprises 15 residues. The CDR3: CASRGGGYSNQPQHF. CDR3 DNA sequence: TGTGCCAGCAGGGGTGGGGGGTATAGCAATCAGCCCCAGCATTTT.

The CDR3 nucleotides are TGTGCCAGCAGCTTACTTAAGACAGGGAGCGCTTTCTTT. As protein: CASSLLKTGSAFF. V usage is TRBV7-9 and J usage is TRBJ1-1; 7 bases match TRBD1. CDR1 SEHNR and CDR2 FQNEAQ come from the germline V gene (reference sequence). Trimming cost V 2 bases and J 11 bases; bases outside gene matches: 8. The CDR3 has 13 residues.

V gene TRBV27 combines with J gene TRBJ2-7; 9 nucleotides align to TRBD1. The germline gives CDR1 MNHEY, CDR2 SMNVEV (reference sequence). This CDR3 has 15 amino acids. Losses at the gene ends were 5 bases for V and 7 bases for J; bases not matched to a gene: 12. CDR3 amino acids: CASSPRKQGAGEQYF. CDR3 DNA sequence: TGTGCCAGCAGTCCCCGAAAACAGGGGGCGGGTGAGCAGTACTTC.

The J gene is TRBJ1-5, the V gene TRBV6-5; the match to TRBD1 covers 9 bases. Losses at the gene ends were 7 bases for V and 3 bases for J; bases not matched to a gene: 7. The CDR3 has 15 amino acids. CDR1 MNHEY and CDR2 SVGAGI come from the germline V gene. CDR3 region: CASKQQGALNQPQHF. The CDR3 coding sequence is TGTGCCAGCAAACAACAGGGGGCTCTCAATCAGCCCCAGCATTTT.

Notes on this clone: One junction end disagrees with the germline gene, perhaps due to a read error. The chain uses TRBV27 and TRBJ2-3; tentative D call: TRBD2 (6 bases). Germline-derived CDR1 and CDR2 are MNHEY and SMNVEV (reference sequence). The CDR3 consists of 13 residues. DNA of the CDR3: TGTGCCTGCAGGCGGGGCGGCACAGATACGCAGTATTTT. Its protein is CACRRGGTDTQYF.

The chain has TRBV28 and TRBJ1-1; 8 bases are shared with TRBD1. The V segment lost 8 bases and the J segment 5 bases; nucleotides outside the gene matches: 13. This CDR3 is 15 amino acids long. The germline gives CDR1 MDHEN, CDR2 SYDVKM. CDR3 nucleotide sequence: TGTGCCAGCGTATGGGGGCCAGGGGGCAAGACTGAAGCTTTCTTT. Its protein product is CASVWGPGGKTEAFF. The variable domain in full, with the rest retrieved from reference TRBV28 and TRBJ1-1, is DVKVTQSSRYLVKRTGEKVFLECVQDMDHENMFWYRQDPGLGLRLIYFSYDVKMKEKGDIPEGYSVSREKKERFSLILESASTNQTSMYLCASVWGPGGKTEAFFGQGTRLTVV.

J is TRBJ2-3 and V is TRBV15; D is possibly TRBD2 (6 bases). Germline V gene lookup returns CDR1 LNHNV and CDR2 YYDKDF (reference sequence). V was clipped by 0 bases and J by 8 bases, with 12 bases between them. This CDR3 region has 14 residues. CDR3 sequence reads: CATSRDPTSSTQYF. For the CDR3, the DNA is TGTGCCACCAGCAGAGACCCGACTAGTTCTACGCAGTATTTT.

This rearrangement joins TRBV3-1 (or the pseudogene TRBV3-2) to TRBJ2-4; TRBD1 matches 8 bases. CDR1 is LGHDT and CDR2 is YNNKEL in the germline V gene (reference sequence). V gave up 5 bases and J gave up 7 bases; unmatched junction bases: 4. This CDR3 comprises 13 residues. The chain's CDR3 is CASSFRTGNIQYF. CDR3 nucleotide sequence: TGTGCCAGCAGCTTCCGGACAGGGAACATTCAGTACTTC.

The chain combines TRBV11-2 with TRBJ2-3, with 7 nucleotides matching TRBD1. Germline V CDR1 and CDR2: SGHAT, FQNNGV. This CDR3 is built from 16 residues. The ends lost 5 bases at V and 5 bases at J; junction bases unmatched: 13. The CDR3 region has the DNA TGTGCCAGCAGCAATCCCCTTAGGGGGCTAGGAGATACGCAGTATTTT. Translation: CASSNPLRGLGDTQYF. Based on the CDR3 plus reference TRBV11-2 and TRBJ2-3, the full variable domain is EAGVAQSPRYKIIEKRQSVAFWCNPISGHATLYWYQQILGQGPKLLIQFQNNGVVDDSQLPKDRFSAERLKGVDSTLKIQPAKLEDSAVYLCASSNPLRGLGDTQYFGPGTRLTVL.

The gene calls are TRBV4-1 and TRBJ2-3; 10 bases agree with TRBD2. Losses at the gene ends were 4 bases for V and 2 bases for J; bases not matched to a gene: 6. CDR1 and CDR2 (germline): MGHRA, YSYEKL. The length of the CDR3 is 16 residues. The CDR3 here is CASSPAGTSVTDTQYF. CDR3 sequence (DNA): TGCGCCAGCAGCCCGGCGGGGACTAGCGTCACAGATACGCAGTATTTT.

The chain uses TRBV5-1 and TRBJ2-5; D gene ambiguous. This CDR3 contains 13 residues. Germline V CDR1 and CDR2: SGHRS, YFSETQ. Trimming removed 6 bases at V and 2 bases at J, with 11 bases between. CDR3 in DNA: TGCGCCAGCACCCCCAACACGCAAGAGACCCAGTACTTC. Encoded protein: CASTPNTQETQYF.